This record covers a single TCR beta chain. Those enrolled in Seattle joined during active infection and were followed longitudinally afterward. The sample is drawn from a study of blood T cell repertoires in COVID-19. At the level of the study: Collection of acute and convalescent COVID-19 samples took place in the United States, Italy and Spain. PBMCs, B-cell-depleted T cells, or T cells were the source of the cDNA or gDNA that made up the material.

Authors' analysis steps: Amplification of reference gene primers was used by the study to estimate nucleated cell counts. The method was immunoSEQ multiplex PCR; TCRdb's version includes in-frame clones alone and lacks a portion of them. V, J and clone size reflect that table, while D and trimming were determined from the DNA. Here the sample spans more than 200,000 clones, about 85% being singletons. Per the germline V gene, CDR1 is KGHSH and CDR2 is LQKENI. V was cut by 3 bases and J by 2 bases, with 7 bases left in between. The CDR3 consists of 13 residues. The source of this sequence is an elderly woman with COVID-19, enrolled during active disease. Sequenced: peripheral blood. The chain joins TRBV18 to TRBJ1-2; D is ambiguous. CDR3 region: CASSPGSNYGYTF. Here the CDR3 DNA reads TGTGCCAGCTCACCCGGTTCGAACTATGGCTACACCTTC. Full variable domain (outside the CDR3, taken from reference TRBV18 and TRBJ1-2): NAGVMQNPRHLVRRRGQEARLRCSPMKGHSHVYWYRQLPEEGLKFMVYLQKENIIDESGMPKERFSAEFPKEGPSILRIQQVVRGDSAAYFCASSPGSNYGYTFGSGTRLTVV.